This TCR beta chain was obtained from a study of OX40 agonist ivuxolimab in advanced cancers. Across the study: Each dose-escalation patient presented with hepatocellular carcinoma, melanoma, renal cell or head and neck cancer. Antecedent anti-PD-1, anti-PD-L1 or anti-CTLA-4 therapy was permissible, with roughly 40% having received some.

The assay was immunoSEQ multiplex PCR, and TCRdb's table has in-frame clones only and misses some. Of some 64,000 clones listed, 87% are singletons. The CDR3 loop spans 13 amino acids. V was shortened by 5 bases and J by 1 base, with 8 bases between the two germline ends. The germline CDR1 and CDR2 sequences are MNHNY and SVGAGI (reference sequence). The TCR was taken from an adult with an advanced solid tumor such as melanoma, head and neck, liver or kidney cancer. The chain links TRBV6-6 to TRBJ2-5, with D possibly being TRBD1 (6 bases). Sequenced material: CD4+ or CD8+ T cells sorted from blood, taken in a trial of the OX40 agonist ivuxolimab. The CDR3 region has the DNA TGTGCCAGCAGTGGGACAAGCCAAGAGACCCAGTACTTC. It is translated as CASSGTSQETQYF.